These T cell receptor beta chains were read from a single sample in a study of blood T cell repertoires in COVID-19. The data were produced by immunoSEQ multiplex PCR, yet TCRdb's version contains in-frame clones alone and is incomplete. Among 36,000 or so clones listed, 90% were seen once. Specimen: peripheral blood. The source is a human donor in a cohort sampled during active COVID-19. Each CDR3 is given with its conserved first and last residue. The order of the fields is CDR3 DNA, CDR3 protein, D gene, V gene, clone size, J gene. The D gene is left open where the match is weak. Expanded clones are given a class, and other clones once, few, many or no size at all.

TGTGCCAGCAGCTCACCGGGACTAGCGGGTACCTCAGGGGCCCAGTACTTC CASSSPGLAGTSGAQYF TRBD2 TRBV7-2 - TRBJ2-5
TGTGCCACCGTCGAAGGGGGATCGTCCTATGGCTACACCTTC CATVEGGSSYGYTF - TRBV15 - TRBJ1-2
TGTGCCAGCAGCCGGGGACTCACCAACACCGGGGAGCTGTTTTTT CASSRGLTNTGELFF - TRBV3-1/TRBV3-2 - TRBJ2-2
TGTGCCAGCAGATTAGCGGGAGCTGGAGAGACCCAGTACTTC CASRLAGAGETQYF TRBD2 TRBV28 - TRBJ2-5
TGTGCCAGCAGCGGAGGACGGCGGGCAGCTTTCTTT CASSGGRRAAFF - TRBV7-9 - TRBJ1-1
TGTGCCAGCAGCCTAGGGACAGCTAGCAATCAGCCCCAGCATTTT CASSLGTASNQPQHF TRBD1 TRBV6-5 few TRBJ1-5
TGTGCCAGCAGCTTGGTGAAGCCTTTCACAGATACGCAGTATTTT CASSLVKPFTDTQYF - TRBV7-9 - TRBJ2-3
TGCGCCAGCAGCTCCGGGACAGGGGTGGCCACTGAAGCTTTCTTT CASSSGTGVATEAFF TRBD1 TRBV5-1 - TRBJ1-1
TGTGCCAGCACCGACAGGGAAACCGGGGAGCTGTTTTTT CASTDRETGELFF TRBD1 TRBV2 - TRBJ2-2
TGTGCCAGCAGCAGGACTAGGGCCGCCTCGAACACCGGGGAGCTGTTTTTT CASSRTRAASNTGELFF TRBD2 TRBV9 - TRBJ2-2
TGTGCCAGCAGCCCTGGGGGACAGAACACCGGGGAGCTGTTTTTT CASSPGGQNTGELFF - TRBV7-2 - TRBJ2-2
TGTGCCAGCAGCGAGGCGGGGCATCCGAATGAAAAACTGTTTTTT CASSEAGHPNEKLFF - TRBV7-8 - TRBJ1-4
TGTGCCAGCAGCTCCAGGGGGCAAAAGGACTATGGCTACACCTTC CASSSRGQKDYGYTF TRBD1 TRBV7-3 - TRBJ1-2
TGTGCCAGTAGGACGGGGACAGAAAGGGGTAGCAATCAGCCCCAGCATTTT CASRTGTERGSNQPQHF TRBD1 TRBV19 - TRBJ1-5
TGCGCCAGCAGCCCCCCCCTTTCGTCACCCCTCCACTTT CASSPPLSSPLHF - TRBV4-1 once TRBJ1-6
TGTGCCAGCAGTTTGACAGGGCGGACTGAAGCTTTCTTT CASSLTGRTEAFF TRBD1 TRBV12-3/TRBV12-4 - TRBJ1-1
TGTGCCAGCAGTGCGGACAGGGGAGGTGGCGGGGAGCTGTTTTTT CASSADRGGGGELFF TRBD1 TRBV2 few TRBJ2-2
TGTGCCAGCAGCGACTCCGGGAGCCCCTACCCGTTCTTC CASSDSGSPYPFF - TRBV7-8 - TRBJ2-1
TGTGCCAGCAGTTATTATTCCAGGGCTCTCGAGCAGTACTTC CASSYYSRALEQYF - TRBV6-6 - TRBJ2-7
TGTGCCAGCAGCCTCGGGACTAGCGTAACGCGCGAGCAGTTCTTC CASSLGTSVTREQFF TRBD2 TRBV7-8 - TRBJ2-1
TGCGCCAGCCGCGGGGGTCTCCAAGAGACCCAGTACTTC CASRGGLQETQYF TRBD2 TRBV5-1 - TRBJ2-5
TGTGCCAGCAGCGTTCTCGGGGGAGGGGCGAACACCGGGGAGCTGTTTTTT CASSVLGGGANTGELFF TRBD2 TRBV9 - TRBJ2-2
TGTGCCAGCAGCCCGGGACTAGCGCTTAAAAAGTACTTC CASSPGLALKKYF TRBD2 TRBV12-3/TRBV12-4 - TRBJ2-7
TGTGCCAGCAGTGCTCAACAGGGGGAACAGACCCAGTACTTC CASSAQQGEQTQYF TRBD1 TRBV2 - TRBJ2-5
TGTGCCAGCTCACCAGGACTAGCGGGCACAGATACGCAGTATTTT CASSPGLAGTDTQYF TRBD2 TRBV18 - TRBJ2-3
TGTGCCAGTACTTCAGGGTTGGTTGAAAAACTGTTTTTT CASTSGLVEKLFF - TRBV19 - TRBJ1-4
TGTGCCAGCAGTTACTCGGGACTAGCGGGAGTCTACAATGAGCAGTTCTTC CASSYSGLAGVYNEQFF TRBD2 TRBV6-2/TRBV6-3 few TRBJ2-1
TGTGCCAGCAGCTTAGGGGCCCGGGTCGAAGGGGTCCTCAATGAGCAGTTCTTC CASSLGARVEGVLNEQFF - TRBV7-9 - TRBJ2-1
TGTGCCAGTAGTCAGGCCGGGACACACCAAGAGACCCAGTACTTC CASSQAGTHQETQYF - TRBV19 - TRBJ2-5
TGTGCCACCAGTGATGGCATTGATGAAAAACTGTTTTTT CATSDGIDEKLFF - TRBV24-1 - TRBJ1-4
TGTGCCAGCTCAGCTACGACAGGGACGAACACTGAAGCTTTCTTT CASSATTGTNTEAFF TRBD1 TRBV18 - TRBJ1-1
TGCAGCGTCGGGACTAGCGGGTACAATGAGCAGTTCTTC CSVGTSGYNEQFF TRBD2 TRBV29-1 once TRBJ2-1
TGCGCCAGCAGCCAACCCGGGGACTTCTCCTACGAGCAGTACTTC CASSQPGDFSYEQYF - TRBV5-1 once TRBJ2-7
TGTGCCAGCTCACCAATATCGGCAGGGCATGGCTACACCTTC CASSPISAGHGYTF - TRBV18 - TRBJ1-2
TGTGCCAGCAGTGCCCTTAGGACTAGCGCAGCCTACGAGCAGTACTTC CASSALRTSAAYEQYF TRBD2 TRBV2 - TRBJ2-7
TGTGCCAGCAGTCCCGGAAGTTACGGGAATTGGGGACTCCCTAACACCGGGGAGCTGTTTTTT CASSPGSYGNWGLPNTGELFF - TRBV6-2/TRBV6-3 - TRBJ2-2
TGTGCCAGCAGCTTAGGTCGGGGCAGGGCTTTCGCCGGGACTAGCGGGAGTTTGACCGGGGAGCTGTTTTTT CASSLGRGRAFAGTSGSLTGELFF TRBD2 TRBV13 - TRBJ2-2
TGTGCCTGGAGCCTTGACAGGGGTGGATTGAGCGAGCAGTACTTC CAWSLDRGGLSEQYF TRBD1 TRBV30 - TRBJ2-7
TGTGCCAGCAAACCGGGACTCCGGGACAATGAGCAGTTCTTC CASKPGLRDNEQFF - TRBV6-5 - TRBJ2-1
TGCGCCAGCAGCTTGGAGCGCCCCAATGAGCAGTTCTTC CASSLERPNEQFF - TRBV5-1 - TRBJ2-1
TGTGCCTGGAGTAGGGCCCTAGCGGGACACAATGAGCAGTTCTTC CAWSRALAGHNEQFF TRBD2 TRBV30 - TRBJ2-1
TGTGCCAGCTCACCCGGACAGGGTTATGGAGAGCAGTACTTC CASSPGQGYGEQYF TRBD1 TRBV18 - TRBJ2-7
TGTGCCAGCAGGCGACAGGGACGGTCCTACGAGCAGTACTTC CASRRQGRSYEQYF TRBD1 TRBV3-1/TRBV3-2 once TRBJ2-7
TGCAGCGTTGAAGATCGTGACAGGGGTATTGGCTACACCTTC CSVEDRDRGIGYTF TRBD1 TRBV29-1 - TRBJ1-2
TGTGCCAGCAGTGAGCAGGGACAGCCTCAGCCCCAGCATTTT CASSEQGQPQPQHF TRBD1 TRBV2 - TRBJ1-5
TGCGCCAGCAGCTCGATCCCCACTAGCTCGGGGACCGGGGAGCTGTTTTTT CASSSIPTSSGTGELFF - TRBV5-1 - TRBJ2-2
TGTGCCAGCAGCCTACCTAGCGGGAGGAATCCAGAGACCCAGTACTTC CASSLPSGRNPETQYF TRBD2 TRBV7-8 - TRBJ2-5
TGTGCCAGCTCATCATCCACGGGATGGGGCACCGGGGAGCTGTTTTTT CASSSSTGWGTGELFF - TRBV18 - TRBJ2-2
TGTGCCAGCAGCGTAGGAGGGGGTGGAACCCGGGCGCAAGAGACCCAGTACTTC CASSVGGGGTRAQETQYF - TRBV9 - TRBJ2-5
TGTGCCAGCAGTCCCTGGCGGGGAAAAGAGACCCAGTACTTC CASSPWRGKETQYF - TRBV28 - TRBJ2-5
TGTGCCAGCAGCGGCCCAGTCTCCATTGGCGAGCAGTACTTC CASSGPVSIGEQYF - TRBV11-2 - TRBJ2-7
TGTGCCAGCAATCCCCCGGGACAGTATCAGCCCCAGCATTTT CASNPPGQYQPQHF TRBD1 TRBV28 - TRBJ1-5
TGTGCCAGCAGCCCCAGCAGGGAGGGTGAAGCTTTCTTT CASSPSREGEAFF - TRBV7-2 once TRBJ1-1
TGCGCCAGCAGCCAAGTCGGACCGGGACAGGGAAAAGAGACCCAGTACTTC CASSQVGPGQGKETQYF TRBD1 TRBV4-1 - TRBJ2-5
TGCAGCATACGACGTGGACAGGGTTTGGAGCAGTACTTC CSIRRGQGLEQYF TRBD1 TRBV29-1 - TRBJ2-7